The present entry profiles one T cell receptor (beta chain) with its context. Random hexamers were used to reverse transcribe the RNA input (roughly 0.5 to 1 ug). Across 54 Vbeta and 13 Jbeta, TCR beta CDR3 was amplified with immunoSEQ multiplex PCR. MiXCR, applied by TCRdb to the immunoSEQ multiplex PCR reads, yields one record per CDR3 protein. The table shows 150,000 to 200,000 distinct CDR3 sequences, with about 96% occurring only once. This specimen belongs to a study of CD8 T cells in Susac syndrome. Sequencing of TCR beta, carried out with a high-throughput approach, was applied to CD8+ and CD4+ T cells from the blood. CDR1 DFQATT and CDR2 SNEGSKA come from the germline V gene (reference sequence). J lost 7 bases, V lost 2 bases, and 7 bases had no gene match. The CDR3 sequence is 16 residues long.

The material sequenced was CD4+ T cells from PBMCs. The gene calls are TRBV20-1 and TRBJ2-2, with 13 nucleotides matching TRBD2. The receptor was derived from a human donor with multiple sclerosis. The CDR3 spells CSARRLAGGGGGELFF. Written as DNA, the CDR3 is TGCAGTGCTAGACGACTAGCGGGAGGAGGCGGCGGGGAGCTGTTTTTT.